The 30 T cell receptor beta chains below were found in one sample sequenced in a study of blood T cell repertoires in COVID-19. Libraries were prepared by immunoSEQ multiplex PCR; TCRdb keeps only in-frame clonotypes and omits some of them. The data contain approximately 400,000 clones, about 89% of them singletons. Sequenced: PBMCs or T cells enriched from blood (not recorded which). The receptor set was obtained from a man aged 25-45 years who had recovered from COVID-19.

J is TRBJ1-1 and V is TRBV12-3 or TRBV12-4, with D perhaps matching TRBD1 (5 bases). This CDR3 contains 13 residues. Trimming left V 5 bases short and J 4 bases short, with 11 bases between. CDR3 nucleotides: TGTGCCAGCAGTGGCCGGGGGGGCACTGAAGCTTTCTTT. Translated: CASSGRGGTEAFF.

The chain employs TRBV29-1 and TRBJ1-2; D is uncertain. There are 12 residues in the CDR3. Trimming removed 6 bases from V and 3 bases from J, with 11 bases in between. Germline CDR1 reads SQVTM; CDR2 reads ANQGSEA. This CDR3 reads CSVPYSYYGYTF. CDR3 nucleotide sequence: TGCAGCGTCCCCTACAGCTACTATGGCTACACCTTC.

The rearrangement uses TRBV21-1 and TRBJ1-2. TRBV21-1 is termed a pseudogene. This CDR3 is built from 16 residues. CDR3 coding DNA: TGTGCCAGCTCCAATCGCCAGGGCGGGAGTAACTATGGCTACACCTTC. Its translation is CASSNRQGGSNYGYTF.

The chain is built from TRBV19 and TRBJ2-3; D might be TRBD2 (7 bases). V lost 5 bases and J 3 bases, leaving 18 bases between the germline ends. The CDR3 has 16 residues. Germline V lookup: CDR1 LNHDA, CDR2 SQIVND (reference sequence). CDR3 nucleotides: TGTGCCAGTAGTTTATTTTCGGGGGGCCATACAGATACGCAGTATTTT. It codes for CASSLFSGGHTDTQYF.

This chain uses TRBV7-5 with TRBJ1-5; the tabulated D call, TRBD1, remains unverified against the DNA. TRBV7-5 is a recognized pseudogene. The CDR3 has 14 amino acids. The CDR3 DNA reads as TGTGCCAGAATAGAGACCAGGGGCAATCAGCCCCAGCATTTT. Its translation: CARIETRGNQPQHF.

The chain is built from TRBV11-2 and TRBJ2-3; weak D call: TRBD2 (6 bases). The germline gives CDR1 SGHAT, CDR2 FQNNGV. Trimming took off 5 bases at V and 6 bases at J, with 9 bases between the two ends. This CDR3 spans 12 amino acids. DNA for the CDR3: TGTGCCAGCAGCCGGACTATTGATACGCAGTATTTT. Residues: CASSRTIDTQYF.

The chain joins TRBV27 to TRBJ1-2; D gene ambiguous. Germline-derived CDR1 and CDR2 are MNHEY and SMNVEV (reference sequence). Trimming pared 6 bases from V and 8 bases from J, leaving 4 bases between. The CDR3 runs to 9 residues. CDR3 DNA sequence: TGTGCCAGCAGGAGGGGCTACACCTTC. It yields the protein CASRRGYTF.

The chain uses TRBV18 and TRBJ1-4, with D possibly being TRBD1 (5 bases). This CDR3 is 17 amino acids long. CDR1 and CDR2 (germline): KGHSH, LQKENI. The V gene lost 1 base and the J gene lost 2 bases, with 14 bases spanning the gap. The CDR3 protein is CASSPLAGRATNEKLFF. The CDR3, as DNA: TGTGCCAGCTCACCACTTGCAGGGAGGGCGACTAATGAAAAACTGTTTTTT.

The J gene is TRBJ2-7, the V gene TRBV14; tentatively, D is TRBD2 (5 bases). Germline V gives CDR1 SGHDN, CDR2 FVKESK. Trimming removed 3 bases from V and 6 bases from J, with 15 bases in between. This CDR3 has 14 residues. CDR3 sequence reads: CASSHTTGTSEQYF. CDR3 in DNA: TGTGCCAGCAGCCACACTACGGGAACATCCGAGCAGTACTTC.

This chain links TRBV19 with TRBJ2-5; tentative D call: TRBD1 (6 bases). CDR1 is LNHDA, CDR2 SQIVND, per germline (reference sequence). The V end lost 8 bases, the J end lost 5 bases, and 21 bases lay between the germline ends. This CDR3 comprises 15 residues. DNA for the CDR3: TGTGCCAGTGCATACAGGGTTGTGGGATCGGAGACCCAGTACTTC. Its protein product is CASAYRVVGSETQYF.

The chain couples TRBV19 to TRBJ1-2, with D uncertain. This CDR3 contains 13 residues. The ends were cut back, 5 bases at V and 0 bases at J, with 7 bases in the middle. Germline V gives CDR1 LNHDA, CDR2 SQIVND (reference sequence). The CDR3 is CASSSPANYGYTF. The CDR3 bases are TGTGCCAGTAGTTCCCCCGCTAACTATGGCTACACCTTC.

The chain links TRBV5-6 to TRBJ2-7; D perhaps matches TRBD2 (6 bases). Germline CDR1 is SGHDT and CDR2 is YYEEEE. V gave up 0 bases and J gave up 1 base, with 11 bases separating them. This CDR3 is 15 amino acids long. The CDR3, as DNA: TGTGCCAGCAGCTTGGAGGCGGGGAGATCCTACGAGCAGTACTTC. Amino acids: CASSLEAGRSYEQYF.

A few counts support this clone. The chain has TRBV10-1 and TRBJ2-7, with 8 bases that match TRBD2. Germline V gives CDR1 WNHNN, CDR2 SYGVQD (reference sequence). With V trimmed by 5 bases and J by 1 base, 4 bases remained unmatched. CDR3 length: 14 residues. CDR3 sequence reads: CASSRGGLSYEQYF. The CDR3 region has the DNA TGCGCCAGCAGTCGGGGGGGCCTGTCCTACGAGCAGTACTTC.

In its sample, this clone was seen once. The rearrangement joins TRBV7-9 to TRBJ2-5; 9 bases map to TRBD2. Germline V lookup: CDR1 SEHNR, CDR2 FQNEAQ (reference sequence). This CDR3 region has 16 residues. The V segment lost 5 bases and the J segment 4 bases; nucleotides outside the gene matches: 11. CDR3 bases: TGTGCCAGCAGCCCCACCCGGGGACTAGCATCAGAGACCCAGTACTTC. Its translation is CASSPTRGLASETQYF.

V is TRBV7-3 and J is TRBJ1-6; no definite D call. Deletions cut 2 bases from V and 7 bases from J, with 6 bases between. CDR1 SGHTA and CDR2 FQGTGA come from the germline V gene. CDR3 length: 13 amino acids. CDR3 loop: CASSLGWNSPLHF. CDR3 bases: TGTGCCAGCAGCTTAGGCTGGAATTCACCCCTCCACTTT.

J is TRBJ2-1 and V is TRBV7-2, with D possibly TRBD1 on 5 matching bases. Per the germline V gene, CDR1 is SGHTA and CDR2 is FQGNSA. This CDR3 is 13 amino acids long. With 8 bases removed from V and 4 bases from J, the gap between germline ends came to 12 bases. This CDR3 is CASLNQGYNEQFF. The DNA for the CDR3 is TGTGCCAGCCTTAACCAGGGATACAATGAGCAGTTCTTC.

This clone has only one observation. This CDR3 is CATSSGGTGELFF. In nucleotides, the CDR3 is TGTGCCACATCCTCAGGGGGCACCGGGGAGCTGTTTTTT. This chain connects TRBV24-1 to TRBJ2-2, with 7 bases aligning to TRBD1. The CDR3 is 13 residues long. Per germline, CDR1 KGHDR and CDR2 SFDVKD. After removal of 10 bases from V and 4 bases from J, the junction contained 5 bases not matched to a gene.

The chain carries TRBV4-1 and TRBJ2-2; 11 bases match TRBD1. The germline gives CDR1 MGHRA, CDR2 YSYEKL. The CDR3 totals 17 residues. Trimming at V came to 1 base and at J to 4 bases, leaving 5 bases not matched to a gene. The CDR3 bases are TGCGCCAGCAGCCAAGGGTGGGGACAGGGGGTCACCGGGGAGCTGTTTTTT. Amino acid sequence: CASSQGWGQGVTGELFF.

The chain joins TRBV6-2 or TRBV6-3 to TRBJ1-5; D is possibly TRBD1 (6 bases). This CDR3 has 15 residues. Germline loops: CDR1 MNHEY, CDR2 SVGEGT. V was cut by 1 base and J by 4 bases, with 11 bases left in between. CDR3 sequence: CASSYLAGENQPQHF. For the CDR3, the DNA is TGTGCCAGCAGTTACTTAGCAGGGGAAAATCAGCCCCAGCATTTT.

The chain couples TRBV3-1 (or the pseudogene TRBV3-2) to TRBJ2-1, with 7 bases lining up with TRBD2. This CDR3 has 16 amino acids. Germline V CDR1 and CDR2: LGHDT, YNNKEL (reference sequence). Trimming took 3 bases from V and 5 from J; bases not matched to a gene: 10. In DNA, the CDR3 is TGTGCCAGCAGCCAGTTATCTAGCGGAGGAAACAATGAGCAGTTCTTC. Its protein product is CASSQLSSGGNNEQFF.

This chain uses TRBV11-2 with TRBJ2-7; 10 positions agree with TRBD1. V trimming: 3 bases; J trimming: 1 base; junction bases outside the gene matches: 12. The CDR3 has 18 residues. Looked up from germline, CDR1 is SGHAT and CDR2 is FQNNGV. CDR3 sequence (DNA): TGTGCCAGCAGCTTCGGACAGGGGGGTGTAATTAATTCCTACGAGCAGTACTTC. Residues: CASSFGQGGVINSYEQYF.

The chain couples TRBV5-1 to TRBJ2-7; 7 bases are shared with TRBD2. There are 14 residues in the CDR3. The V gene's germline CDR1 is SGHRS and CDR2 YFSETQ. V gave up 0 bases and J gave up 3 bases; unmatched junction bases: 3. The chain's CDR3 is CASSLVPGGYEQYF. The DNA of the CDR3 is TGCGCCAGCAGCTTGGTCCCGGGAGGCTACGAGCAGTACTTC.

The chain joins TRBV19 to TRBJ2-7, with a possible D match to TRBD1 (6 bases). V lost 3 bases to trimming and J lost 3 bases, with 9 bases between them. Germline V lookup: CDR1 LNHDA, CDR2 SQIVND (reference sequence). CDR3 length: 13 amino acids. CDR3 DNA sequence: TGTGCCAGTAGTATGGGCAGGGGCTACGAGCAGTACTTC. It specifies CASSMGRGYEQYF.

This CDR3 is CASSLVRGGHNEQFF. The CDR3 DNA sequence: TGCGCCAGCAGCTTGGTACGGGGGGGCCATAATGAGCAGTTCTTC. V is TRBV5-1 and J is TRBJ2-1; 8 bases map to TRBD2. V trimming: 0 bases; J trimming: 7 bases; junction bases outside the gene matches: 6. This CDR3 is 15 amino acids long. Germline loops: CDR1 SGHRS, CDR2 YFSETQ.

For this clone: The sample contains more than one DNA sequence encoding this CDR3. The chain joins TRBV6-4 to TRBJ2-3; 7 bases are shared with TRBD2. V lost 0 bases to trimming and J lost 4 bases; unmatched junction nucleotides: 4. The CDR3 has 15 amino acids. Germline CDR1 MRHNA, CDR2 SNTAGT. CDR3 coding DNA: TGTGCCAGCAGTGACTCCTCGGGGGGAGCAGATACGCAGTATTTT. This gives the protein CASSDSSGGADTQYF.

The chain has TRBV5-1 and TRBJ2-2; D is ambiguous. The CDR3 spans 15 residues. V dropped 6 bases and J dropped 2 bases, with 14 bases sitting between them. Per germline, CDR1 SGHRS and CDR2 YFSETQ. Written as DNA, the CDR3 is TGCGCCAGCACCCTGAGGCAAGGAAACACCGGGGAGCTGTTTTTT. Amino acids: CASTLRQGNTGELFF.

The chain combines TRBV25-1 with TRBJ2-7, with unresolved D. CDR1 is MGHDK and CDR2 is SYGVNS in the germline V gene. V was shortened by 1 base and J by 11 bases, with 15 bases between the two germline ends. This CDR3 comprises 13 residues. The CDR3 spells CASSESPSTREYF. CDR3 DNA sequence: TGTGCCAGCAGTGAATCCCCATCTACCCGGGAGTACTTC.

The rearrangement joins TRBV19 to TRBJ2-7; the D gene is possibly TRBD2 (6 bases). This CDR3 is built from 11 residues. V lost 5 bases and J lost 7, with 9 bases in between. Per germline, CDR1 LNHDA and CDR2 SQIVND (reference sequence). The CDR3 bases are TGTGCCAGTAGTGTGGGGGGTGAGCAGTACTTC. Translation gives CASSVGGEQYF. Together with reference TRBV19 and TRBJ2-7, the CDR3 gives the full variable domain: DGGITQSPKYLFRKEGQNVTLSCEQNLNHDAMYWYRQDPGQGLRLIYYSQIVNDFQKGDIAEGYSVSREKKESFPLTVTSAQKNPTAFYLCASSVGGEQYFGPGTRLTVT.

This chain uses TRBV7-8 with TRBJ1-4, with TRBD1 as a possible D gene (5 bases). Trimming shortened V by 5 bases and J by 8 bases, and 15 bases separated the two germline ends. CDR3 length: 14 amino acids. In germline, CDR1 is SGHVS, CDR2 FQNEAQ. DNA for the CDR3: TGTGCCAGCAGCCCCCGTATGGGGCAGGAAAAACTGTTTTTT. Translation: CASSPRMGQEKLFF.

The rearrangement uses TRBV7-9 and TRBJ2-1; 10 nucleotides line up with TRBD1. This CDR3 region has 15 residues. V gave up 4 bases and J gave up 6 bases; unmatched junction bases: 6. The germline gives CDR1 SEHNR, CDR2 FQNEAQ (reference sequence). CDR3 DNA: TGTGCCAGCAGCTCCCTGAGGGACAGGGGCAATGAGCAGTTCTTC. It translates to CASSSLRDRGNEQFF.